This T cell receptor (beta chain) was captured in a study of T cell responses to AZD1222 COVID-19 vaccine. The repertoire was sequenced with immunoSEQ multiplex PCR; TCRdb's copy has only in-frame clones and lacks some. Of 95,000 to 150,000 clones detected, under 95% appear once; the ten largest clones hold 5%. This clonotype originated in an adult who received the AZD1222 COVID-19 vaccine. Sequencing used peripheral blood, obtained 28 days after the second AZD1222 dose.

The CDR3 DNA follows: TGCGCCAGCAGCTTGGATACTAGCGGGAGAGACTACGAGCAGTACTTC. As protein: CASSLDTSGRDYEQYF. The V and J genes are TRBV5-1 and TRBJ2-7; 11 positions agree with TRBD2. CDR1 is SGHRS, CDR2 YFSETQ, per germline. Losses at the gene ends were 0 bases for V and 3 bases for J; bases not matched to a gene: 5. The CDR3 loop spans 16 amino acids.